This TCR beta chain was obtained from a study of control samples from healthy donors and cancer patients. The length of the CDR3 is 16 residues. J was trimmed by 9 bases and V by 4 bases; bases with no gene match: 12. The germline V gene has CDR1 SGHRS and CDR2 YFSETQ. Assay used: immunoSEQ multiplex PCR; TCRdb lists only in-frame clones, some missing. The sample consists of about 83,000 clones, roughly 89% of them appearing once. The specimen was blood. The origin of this receptor is a man aged 45-65 years in good health. The chain couples TRBV5-1 to TRBJ1-6, with 8 bases identical to TRBD1. CDR3 sequence: CASSEGQGASVSPLHF. For the CDR3, the DNA is TGCGCCAGCAGCGAGGGCCAGGGGGCGAGCGTTTCACCCCTCCACTTT. Full variable domain (rest looked up from reference TRBV5-1 and TRBJ1-6): KAGVTQTPRYLIKTRGQQVTLSCSPISGHRSVSWYQQTPGQGLQFLFEYFSETQRNKGNFPGRFSGRQFSNSRSEMNVSTLELGDSALYLCASSEGQGASVSPLHFGNGTRLTVT.